The 21 T cell receptor beta chains given below trace back to one sample, sequenced in a study of tumor-infiltrating lymphocytes in oesophageal squamous cell carcinoma. TCRdb reprocessed the PCR reads with MiXCR, giving one entry per CDR3 protein. The table records about 20,000 distinct CDR3 sequences, about two fifths of them present only once. Sequencing was performed on esophageal tumor tissue. All receptors derive from a male donor with esophageal squamous cell carcinoma.

In this sample, this clonotype turned up a few times. The chain carries TRBV6-1 and TRBJ2-4; 10 nucleotides align to TRBD2. The DNA end is a closer match to TRBJ2-1, so the J assignment may be wrong. This CDR3 comprises 15 residues. Germline lookup yields CDR1 MNHNS and CDR2 SASEGT. CDR3 DNA: TGTGCCAGCAGACGGTCTAGCGGGAGTTTCAGTGAGCAGTTCTTC. Residues: CASRRSSGSFSEQFF.

In its sample, this clonotype was seen many times. The chain recombines TRBV7-2 with TRBJ2-7; no definite D call. The tail of the sequence fits TRBJ2-5 better, so the J call may be wrong. Germline CDR1 is SGHTA and CDR2 is FQGNSA. This CDR3 has 12 residues. CDR3 in amino acids: CASSLGRETQYF. The CDR3 nucleotides read TGTGCCAGCAGCTTAGGGCGGGAGACCCAGTACTTC.

The sample holds many counts of this clonotype. Here the CDR3 reads CASSDRDINEQFF. CDR3 DNA sequence: TGTGCCAGCAGTGACCGGGACATCAATGAGCAGTTCTTC. The genes are TRBV6-1 and TRBJ2-1; D possibly corresponds to TRBD1 (6 bases). The CDR3 consists of 13 residues. V was shortened by 3 bases and J by 6 bases, with 9 bases between the two germline ends. The germline V gene has CDR1 MNHNS and CDR2 SASEGT.

This clonotype was recorded once. The conserved closing phenylalanine or tryptophan is absent in this CDR3, likely reflecting a read error. No DNA is shown, since the ends of the CDR3 on it are uncertain; the CDR3 is the one TCRdb lists. J is TRBJ2-6 and V is TRBV27; TRBD1, the D gene given by the table, was not confirmed from the DNA. 17 amino acids form the CDR3, both terminal residues included. Germline V gene lookup returns CDR1 MNHEY and CDR2 SMNVEV (reference sequence). This chain's CDR3 is CASRNRGGFYNEQFFGA.

V usage is TRBV7-3 and J usage is TRBJ2-3, with D perhaps TRBD2 (6 bases). The CDR3 sequence is 14 residues long. Germline CDR1 is SGHTA and CDR2 is FQGTGA. The V end lost 3 bases, the J end lost 2 bases, and 9 bases lay between the germline ends. CDR3 DNA sequence: TGTGCCAGCAGCTTGGCGGGACCCACAGATACGCAGTATTTT. This translates into CASSLAGPTDTQYF.

This clonotype showed up many times. The rearrangement links TRBV2 to TRBJ2-7, with D hard to call. The CDR3 consists of 12 residues. Trimming stripped 5 bases from V and 6 bases from J, with 11 bases between. Per germline, CDR1 SNHLY and CDR2 FYNNEI. CDR3 amino acids: CASSWDQSEQYF. In DNA form, the CDR3 reads TGTGCCAGCAGTTGGGATCAAAGCGAGCAGTACTTC.

In its sample, this clonotype ranks as medium-sized. The chain recombines TRBV7-6 with TRBJ2-7; the D is unclear. V was cut by 1 base and J by 2 bases, with 6 bases left in between. The CDR3 totals 13 residues. Per the germline V gene, CDR1 is SGHVS and CDR2 is FNYEAQ. CDR3 loop: CASSLEEPYEQYF. The CDR3 bases are TGTGCCAGCAGCTTAGAAGAACCCTACGAGCAGTACTTC.

Only one count was recorded for this clonotype. The V gene is TRBV6-6, the J gene TRBJ1-1; D remains unclear. The CDR3 has 15 amino acids. V dropped 0 bases and J dropped 3 bases, with 11 bases sitting between them. The germline CDR1 and CDR2 sequences are MNHNY and SVGAGI (reference sequence). In nucleotides, the CDR3 is TGTGCCAGCAGTTACTCGAGGCAGGTGGACACTGAAGCTTTCTTT. As protein: CASSYSRQVDTEAFF.

V is TRBV6-1 and J is TRBJ2-4; unclear D gene. With the DNA end fitting TRBJ2-1 better, the J assignment may be wrong. This CDR3 contains 16 residues. CDR1 MNHNS and CDR2 SASEGT come from the germline V gene. The CDR3 DNA reads TGTGCCAGCAGTGTAGAACTAAGTTCGCCTTACAATGAGCAGTTCTTC. Its translation is CASSVELSSPYNEQFF.

The rearrangement links TRBV6-1 to TRBJ2-1; D is unresolved. The DNA matches TRBJ1-2 better at its end, which makes the J call doubtful. The CDR3 extends over 14 amino acids. Germline CDR1 and CDR2: MNHNS and SASEGT. The CDR3 loop reads CASSQEDTNYGYTF. The CDR3 nucleotides are TGTGCCAGCAGCCAGGAGGATACTAACTATGGCTACACCTTC.

The J gene is TRBJ2-7, the V gene TRBV5-5, with a weak D call TRBD2 (5 bases). CDR3 length: 16 residues. V gave up 0 bases and J gave up 7 bases, with 20 bases separating them. Germline lookup yields CDR1 SGHKS and CDR2 YYEKEE (reference sequence). In DNA, the CDR3 is TGTGCCAGCAGCTTGGCCCTTACGGGGTTACACAATGAGCAGTACTTC. Encoded protein: CASSLALTGLHNEQYF.

This clonotype was counted at least ten times. The chain couples TRBV4-1 to TRBJ2-7, with 12 bases aligning to TRBD2. CDR1 is MGHRA, CDR2 YSYEKL, per germline. V was clipped by 4 bases and J by 4 bases; unmatched bases: 5. The CDR3 is made up of 15 amino acids. The DNA for the CDR3 is TGCGCCAGCAGCCCAGGGACTAGCGGGCAGTACGAGCAGTACTTC. Its protein product is CASSPGTSGQYEQYF.

The chain combines TRBV10-3 with TRBJ2-5, with TRBD2 matching over 13 bases. Judging by the DNA end, TRBJ2-1 fits better; the J call may be wrong. Germline loops: CDR1 ENHRY, CDR2 SYGVKD. The CDR3 is 13 amino acids. CDR3 coding DNA: TGTGCCACCGGACTAGCGGGAGTACGCGAGCAGTTCTTC. Its protein product is CATGLAGVREQFF.

Relative to its sample, this clonotype is large. This chain connects TRBV7-2 to TRBJ2-3; D unclear. Trimming took 4 bases from V and 5 from J, leaving 13 bases between them. CDR3 length equals 14 residues. CDR1 and CDR2 (germline): SGHTA, FQGNSA. Here the CDR3 DNA reads TGTGCCAGCAGCTACACAGCGACGCAAGATACGCAGTATTTT. This codes for CASSYTATQDTQYF. The whole variable domain, remainder taken from reference TRBV7-2 and TRBJ2-3, is GAGVSQSPSNKVTEKGKDVELRCDPISGHTALYWYRQSLGQGLEFLIYFQGNSAPDKSGLPSDRFSAERTGGSVSTLTIQRTQQEDSAVYLCASSYTATQDTQYFGPGTRLTVL.

By sample fraction, this clonotype is medium-sized. The CDR3 bases are TGTGCCAGCAGTTTCCTCGGGACAGCTTACGAGCAGTACTTC. Its protein product is CASSFLGTAYEQYF. The genes are TRBV28 and TRBJ2-7; 7 positions match TRBD1. J gave up 4 bases and V 3 bases, and 6 bases lay outside the gene matches. The CDR3 is 14 amino acids. In germline, CDR1 is MDHEN, CDR2 SYDVKM. Supplemented by reference TRBV28 and TRBJ2-7, the full variable domain reads DVKVTQSSRYLVKRTGEKVFLECVQDMDHENMFWYRQDPGLGLRLIYFSYDVKMKEKGDIPEGYSVSREKKERFSLILESASTNQTSMYLCASSFLGTAYEQYFGPGTRLTVT.

This clonotype was seen at least ten times. The gene calls are TRBV5-1 and TRBJ2-3, with 10 nucleotides matching TRBD2. V shed 3 bases, J shed 3 bases, and the junction held 1 base outside the gene matches. This CDR3 has 14 amino acids. Germline V CDR1 and CDR2: SGHRS, YFSETQ. The CDR3 nucleotides read TGCGCCAGCAGCTCTAGCGGGAGAACAGATACGCAGTATTTT. Residues: CASSSSGRTDTQYF.

The chain joins TRBV7-8 to TRBJ2-5, with no clear D. The J call could be wrong; TRBJ2-1 is a better fit for the DNA end. CDR3 length equals 13 residues. The germline CDR1 and CDR2 sequences are SGHVS and FQNEAQ. CDR3 protein: CASSFSQNNEQFF. CDR3 in DNA: TGTGCCAGCAGCTTTTCACAGAACAATGAGCAGTTCTTC.

This clonotype was recorded at least ten times. The chain couples TRBV27 to TRBJ2-5; D possibly corresponds to TRBD2 (6 bases). CDR3 length: 12 amino acids. Trimming shortened V by 1 base and J by 11 bases, and 11 bases separated the two germline ends. Germline V gene lookup returns CDR1 MNHEY and CDR2 SMNVEV (reference sequence). The CDR3 sequence: CASSLLGGEQYF. Here the CDR3 DNA reads TGTGCCAGCAGTTTATTGGGCGGGGAGCAGTACTTC.

This clonotype counts as medium-sized. The rearrangement links TRBV7-9 to TRBJ2-7; 9 nucleotides match TRBD1. Trimming at V came to 6 bases and at J to 5 bases, leaving 11 bases not matched to a gene. The germline V gene has CDR1 SEHNR and CDR2 FQNEAQ (reference sequence). CDR3 length: 15 amino acids. Written as DNA, the CDR3 is TGTGCCAGCAGTATACCGGGACAGGGAGTCCACGAGCAGTACTTC. This encodes CASSIPGQGVHEQYF.

The chain links TRBV4-1 to TRBJ2-7; TRBD1 is a possible D gene (5 bases). The J call is in doubt because the DNA end fits TRBJ2-1 better. The CDR3 has 15 amino acids. Germline assignment: CDR1 MGHRA and CDR2 YSYEKL. The CDR3 nucleotides read TGCGCCAGCAGCCACGGTGACAGCGATAACAATGAGCAGTTCTTC. This encodes CASSHGDSDNNEQFF.

This clonotype was counted ten times or more. The CDR3 region has the DNA TGTGCCAGCAGCCACCTAAGGGGTAATAGCAATCAGCCCCAGCATTTT. Its protein product is CASSHLRGNSNQPQHF. This chain joins TRBV5-5 and TRBJ1-5, with D maybe TRBD1 (5 bases). Germline assignment: CDR1 SGHKS and CDR2 YYEKEE (reference sequence). The V and J ends lost 4 bases and 0 bases respectively, with 14 bases between them. The CDR3 runs 16 residues.